In this sample, the clone carrying this T cell receptor beta chain turned up once. The antigen remains unidentified. The data stem from a study of shared clonotypes between healthy human individuals. Approximately 32,000 T cell genomes, or 300 to 350 ng DNA, went into unsorted PBMC replicate PCRs. This table comes from immunoSEQ multiplex PCR, and its TCRdb copy is limited to in-frame clones, with some not included. The sample comprises over 400,000 clones, 81% of which are singletons, and 12% rests with the top ten. Donors were healthy HIV-negative adults without recent acute infections or vaccinations. General study findings and limits: Clonotype sharing among donors likely depends on sequencing depth. Few donors limited the genetic and exposure-history diversity represented.

The specimen was PBMCs. The receptor comes from a woman in her 40s in good health. Some clones in this sample may be carry-over from other donors' samples.

The CDR3 protein is CASSRDPSSYNEQFF. DNA of the CDR3: TGCGCCAGCAGCCGGGACCCGAGCTCCTACAATGAGCAGTTCTTC. The rearrangement links TRBV5-1 to TRBJ2-1; either TRBD1 or TRBD2 may supply D (5 bases each). The ends were cut back, 4 bases at V and 0 bases at J, with 11 bases in the middle. This CDR3 contains 15 residues. Germline loops: CDR1 SGHRS, CDR2 YFSETQ.